This T cell receptor (beta chain) comes out of a study of identifying expanded T cells in peripheral blood. No infections or other immune events were documented during collection. Using immunoSEQ multiplex PCR, the repertoire was profiled, and TCRdb retains in-frame clones only, with some absent. Here the sample spans tens of thousands of clones, approximately 89% being singletons. This CDR3 has 14 amino acids. Trimming removed 5 bases from V and 4 bases from J; junction bases left unmatched: 5. Germline V lookup: CDR1 LNHDA, CDR2 SQIVND (reference sequence). The V gene is TRBV19, the J gene TRBJ1-1; 9 nucleotides agree with TRBD1. The source is a person between 18 and 75 years old in good health. The material sequenced was blood. CDR3 DNA sequence: TGTGCCAGTAGTCTCGGGACAGGGCGCACTGAAGCTTTCTTT. Translation: CASSLGTGRTEAFF.